The 20 T cell receptor beta chains reported below all come from one sample, sequenced in a study of control samples from healthy donors and cancer patients. The data were produced by immunoSEQ multiplex PCR, yet TCRdb's version contains in-frame clones alone and is incomplete. The profile covers some 120,000 clones, with approximately 87% appearing a single time and 12% taken by the ten largest. The sequenced material came from blood. These TCRs come from a man aged 30-40 years in good health.

V is TRBV7-8 and J is TRBJ2-1, with TRBD2 identical over 8 bases. The CDR3 has 13 amino acids. In germline, CDR1 is SGHVS, CDR2 FQNEAQ. V lost 8 bases, J lost 4 bases, and 4 bases stayed unmatched. The CDR3 region is CASGSGGYNEQFF. The CDR3 bases are TGTGCCAGCGGGAGCGGGGGATACAATGAGCAGTTCTTC. Full variable domain (remainder filled in from reference TRBV7-8 and TRBJ2-1): GAGVSQSPRYKVAKRGQDVALRCDPISGHVSLFWYQQALGQGPEFLTYFQNEAQLDKSGLPSDRFFAERPEGSVSTLKIQRTQQEDSAVYLCASGSGGYNEQFFGPGTRLTVL.

The chain joins TRBV5-1 to TRBJ1-1; the match to TRBD1 covers 7 bases. J gave up 0 bases and V 4 bases, and 6 bases lay outside the gene matches. CDR1 and CDR2 (germline): SGHRS, YFSETQ. The CDR3 is made up of 15 amino acids. The CDR3 protein is CASSLGTVMNTEAFF. CDR3 nucleotide sequence: TGCGCCAGCAGCCTGGGGACAGTAATGAACACTGAAGCTTTCTTT.

The chain employs TRBV4-1 and TRBJ1-6; D gene uncertain. Germline V gene lookup returns CDR1 MGHRA and CDR2 YSYEKL. The CDR3 loop spans 17 amino acids. V was cut by 2 bases and J by 8 bases, with 19 bases left in between. This chain's CDR3 is CASSQKSPPLTDSPLHF. The CDR3 region has the DNA TGCGCCAGCAGCCAAAAGAGTCCCCCACTGACGGATTCACCCCTCCACTTT.

The chain is built from TRBV19 and TRBJ1-1; the D is unclear. CDR3 length: 13 amino acids. Germline lookup yields CDR1 LNHDA and CDR2 SQIVND (reference sequence). Trimming pared 4 bases from V and 5 bases from J, leaving 11 bases between. DNA of the CDR3: TGTGCCAGTAGTACCCAAGCGGGGACTGAAGCTTTCTTT. It codes for CASSTQAGTEAFF.

This chain uses TRBV5-8 with TRBJ2-7, with 9 bases aligning to TRBD1. The length of the CDR3 is 15 residues. Trimming cost V 4 bases and J 3 bases; bases outside gene matches: 8. Germline V gene data show CDR1 as SGHTS and CDR2 as YDEGEE. The CDR3 region is CASSILDRGFYEQYF. As DNA, the CDR3 is TGTGCCAGCAGCATTCTAGACAGGGGGTTCTACGAGCAGTACTTC.

This clone has just one count. This sequence joins TRBV27 and TRBJ2-7; no reliable D call. With 0 bases removed from V and 2 bases from J, the gap between germline ends came to 8 bases. Germline loops: CDR1 MNHEY, CDR2 SMNVEV (reference sequence). The CDR3 extends over 14 amino acids. CDR3 sequence reads: CASSLSAPPYEQYV. The CDR3, as DNA: TGTGCCAGCAGTTTATCGGCACCACCCTACGAGCAGTACGTC.

This clone was counted a single time. The V and J genes are TRBV24-1 and TRBJ1-2; 10 bases agree with TRBD1. This CDR3 comprises 16 residues. Trimming at V came to 3 bases and at J to 4 bases, leaving 7 bases not matched to a gene. The V gene's germline CDR1 is KGHDR and CDR2 SFDVKD. The CDR3: CATSDHPGQGIYGYTF. The DNA for the CDR3 is TGTGCCACCAGTGATCATCCGGGACAGGGGATCTATGGCTACACCTTC.

The rearrangement links TRBV10-3 to TRBJ1-6, with 7 bases aligning to TRBD1. The length of the CDR3 is 13 residues. J lost 8 bases, V lost 10 bases, and 8 bases had no gene match. Per the germline V gene, CDR1 is ENHRY and CDR2 is SYGVKD. CDR3: CATTGQRDSPLHF. Written as DNA, the CDR3 is TGTGCCACCACGGGACAGAGGGATTCACCCCTCCACTTT.

In this sample, this clone turned up a few times. This chain joins TRBV10-3 and TRBJ1-5; no firm D call. This CDR3 has 12 amino acids. V lost 4 bases to trimming and J lost 4 bases, with 5 bases between them. Looked up from germline, CDR1 is ENHRY and CDR2 is SYGVKD. CDR3 bases: TGTGCCATCAGTGTTAATAATCAGCCCCAGCATTTT. Amino acid sequence: CAISVNNQPQHF.

This chain links TRBV5-5 with TRBJ2-4; 11 bases agree with TRBD1. Trimming cost V 4 bases and J 2 bases; bases outside gene matches: 8. Per the germline V gene, CDR1 is SGHKS and CDR2 is YYEKEE (reference sequence). This CDR3 is 17 amino acids long. Here the CDR3 reads CASSPDRGRSPKNIQYF. CDR3 in DNA: TGTGCCAGCAGCCCGGACAGGGGGCGAAGCCCCAAAAACATTCAGTACTTC.

The chain joins TRBV6-5 to TRBJ1-1; D is ambiguous. V was trimmed by 2 bases and J by 6 bases, leaving 7 bases between them. This CDR3 has 12 amino acids. Germline V lookup: CDR1 MNHEY, CDR2 SVGAGI. The CDR3 DNA reads TGTGCCAGCAGTTACCTGAAACCTGAAGCTTTCTTT. Translated, it gives CASSYLKPEAFF.

This clone was seen just once. The CDR3 loop reads CASSHGGLAGALTDTQYF. CDR3 nucleotide sequence: TGTGCCAGCAGCCACGGGGGGCTAGCGGGGGCCCTCACAGATACGCAGTATTTT. The gene calls are TRBV4-2 and TRBJ2-3; 10 bases map to TRBD2. Germline V gene data show CDR1 as LGHNA and CDR2 as YNFKEQ. Germline trimming cut 3 bases from V and 2 bases from J; bases unmatched to any gene: 11. The CDR3 length is 18 residues.

The chain employs TRBV5-1 and TRBJ2-1, with D maybe TRBD2 (6 bases). The germline gives CDR1 SGHRS, CDR2 YFSETQ. Trimming took off 3 bases at V and 2 bases at J, with 15 bases between the two ends. The CDR3 runs 16 residues. The CDR3 nucleotides are TGCGCCAGCAGCTCCCAAGTCGGGGGACCCTACAATGAGCAGTTCTTC. Translated, it gives CASSSQVGGPYNEQFF.

This rearrangement joins TRBV7-9 to TRBJ1-1; D remains ambiguous. Per the germline V gene, CDR1 is SEHNR and CDR2 is FQNEAQ (reference sequence). This CDR3 has 11 residues. V lost 8 bases and J lost 4, with 8 bases in between. The CDR3 nucleotides are TGTGCCAGCGGCGTGGGCACTGAAGCTTTCTTT. Encoded protein: CASGVGTEAFF. The full variable domain, in which reference TRBV7-9 and TRBJ1-1 provide the parts outside the CDR3, is DTGVSQNPRHKITKRGQNVTFRCDPISEHNRLYWYRQTLGQGPEFLTYFQNEAQLEKSRLLSDRFSAERPKGSFSTLEIQRTEQGDSAMYLCASGVGTEAFFGQGTRLTVV.

V is TRBV29-1 and J is TRBJ1-5, with 9 nucleotides matching TRBD1. The J segment lost 2 bases and the V segment lost 4 bases, leaving 12 bases of the junction unmatched. Germline V gene sequence: CDR1 SQVTM, CDR2 ANQGSEA. The CDR3 spans 17 residues. As DNA, the CDR3 is TGCAGCGTTGTCATGGGACAGGGCTTCGGGGGCAATCAGCCCCAGCATTTT. Residues: CSVVMGQGFGGNQPQHF.

V usage is TRBV4-1 and J usage is TRBJ2-5; D may match TRBD1 or TRBD2 (6 bases each). CDR1 and CDR2 (germline): MGHRA, YSYEKL. Trimming removed 1 base from V and 5 bases from J, with 35 bases in between. The CDR3 covers 22 residues. The CDR3 bases are TGCGCCAGCAGCCAAGTGGCCGGCGGGATCGGGGATGGCGTACAAGGACAGGAGACCCAGTACTTC. Its translation: CASSQVAGGIGDGVQGQETQYF.

This chain joins TRBV30 and TRBJ1-2; 8 nucleotides match TRBD1. The CDR3 has 13 residues. The V segment lost 2 bases and the J segment 8 bases; nucleotides outside the gene matches: 7. Germline V gene data show CDR1 as GTSNPN and CDR2 as SVGIG (reference sequence). CDR3 amino acids: CAWSTAGGRGYTF. The CDR3 nucleotides read TGTGCCTGGAGTACGGCAGGGGGCCGAGGCTACACCTTC.

The chain links TRBV9 to TRBJ2-4; 7 nucleotides agree with TRBD2. Germline V CDR1 and CDR2: SGDLS, YYNGEE. This CDR3 contains 13 residues. Trimming took 4 bases from V and 8 from J; bases not matched to a gene: 6. CDR3 residues: CASSSDGGDIQYF. The CDR3 nucleotides are TGTGCCAGCAGCTCCGATGGGGGGGACATTCAGTACTTC.

This clone was detected once. The rearrangement joins TRBV18 to TRBJ1-1; maybe TRBD1 (5 bases). V lost 3 bases and J 4 bases, leaving 12 bases between the germline ends. The CDR3 is 14 residues long. The V gene's germline CDR1 is KGHSH and CDR2 LQKENI. CDR3: CASSPQGGVTEAFF. Written as DNA, the CDR3 is TGTGCCAGCTCACCTCAGGGTGGGGTCACTGAAGCTTTCTTT.

The chain employs TRBV6-5 and TRBJ1-1; unclear D gene. Trimming took off 0 bases at V and 7 bases at J, with 9 bases between the two ends. The CDR3 loop spans 13 amino acids. Looked up from germline, CDR1 is MNHEY and CDR2 is SVGAGI. Written as DNA, the CDR3 is TGTGCCAGCAGTTACTCACGGGGAAGTGAAGCTTTCTTT. Protein: CASSYSRGSEAFF.